The 16 T cell receptor beta chains listed next were all sequenced from one sample in a study of CD8+ T cells in alopecia areata. Treatment reported: oral pan-JAK inhibitor, 5-10 mg twice daily. Extracted RNA was reverse transcribed into cDNA, the sequencing template. The method was immunoSEQ multiplex PCR; TCRdb's version includes in-frame clones alone and lacks a portion of them. The sample lists 100,000 to 150,000 clones; 60% to 65% were seen once. The material was CD4+ T cells sorted from blood, obtained at week 4, from a patient treated with tofacitinib. Every receptor here comes from a human donor with alopecia areata.

This clone was picked up a small number of times. The chain recombines TRBV5-6 with TRBJ2-7; unclear D gene. CDR1 and CDR2 from the germline V gene are SGHDT and YYEEEE. Trimming took off 0 bases at V and 0 bases at J, with 7 bases between the two ends. This CDR3 is 14 amino acids long. The CDR3 DNA sequence: TGTGCCAGCAGCTTGGTGGACGGCTCCTACGAGCAGTACTTC. Its protein is CASSLVDGSYEQYF.

The chain's CDR3 is CASRFRGEQFF. CDR3 in DNA: TGTGCCAGCAGGTTCCGAGGTGAGCAGTTCTTC. J is TRBJ2-1 and V is TRBV6-5; D is uncertain. V lost 6 bases to trimming and J lost 9 bases, with 9 bases between them. The CDR3 length is 11 residues. Germline assignment: CDR1 MNHEY and CDR2 SVGAGI.

The chain employs TRBV12-5 and TRBJ2-1; 10 bases are shared with TRBD2. Trimming took 0 bases from V and 5 from J; bases not matched to a gene: 10. This CDR3 is built from 18 residues. Looked up from germline, CDR1 is LGHNT and CDR2 is FRNRAP. CDR3 sequence reads: CASGLVRRLAGDHNEQFF. DNA for the CDR3: TGTGCTAGTGGTTTGGTACGAAGACTAGCGGGTGATCACAATGAGCAGTTCTTC.

The CDR3 region has the DNA TGTGCCAGCAGTTACGGAACAGGCTTGGCTTTCTTT. Residues: CASSYGTGLAFF. The chain joins TRBV6-6 to TRBJ1-1, with D possibly TRBD1 on 5 matching bases. Deletions cut 2 bases from V and 11 bases from J, with 12 bases between. Germline V gives CDR1 MNHNY, CDR2 SVGAGI (reference sequence). CDR3 length: 12 amino acids.

The V and J genes are TRBV2 and TRBJ2-5, with D possibly being TRBD1 (6 bases). Germline assignment: CDR1 SNHLY and CDR2 FYNNEI. The CDR3 covers 12 residues. V was shortened by 9 bases and J by 2 bases, with 10 bases between the two germline ends. The CDR3 region has the DNA TGTGCCAGTTCAGGGGATCAAGAGACCCAGTACTTC. Translating it yields CASSGDQETQYF.

The chain joins TRBV29-1 to TRBJ2-7, with 9 bases matching TRBD2. With 4 bases clipped from V and 5 bases from J, the junction kept 12 bases outside the gene matches. CDR3 size: 15 residues. Germline CDR1 reads SQVTM; CDR2 reads ANQGSEA. In DNA, the CDR3 is TGCAGCGTTGTACCCCCGGGACTAGCTACCAACGAGCAGTACTTC. Amino acid sequence: CSVVPPGLATNEQYF.

The chain recombines TRBV4-3 with TRBJ2-5; D is undetermined. Germline values: CDR1 LGHNA, CDR2 YSLEER. Trimming removed 0 bases at V and 5 bases at J, with 4 bases between. CDR3 size: 12 residues. The CDR3 region has the DNA TGCGCCAGCAGCCAAGATAAGGAGACCCAGTACTTC. Amino acid sequence: CASSQDKETQYF.

This clone was recorded once. The DNA of the CDR3 is TGTGCCAGCAGTGAAGCGCAGCGGCAAGAGACCCAGTACTTC. Translated, it gives CASSEAQRQETQYF. The rearrangement uses TRBV2 and TRBJ2-5; D is perhaps TRBD2 (5 bases). CDR1 is SNHLY, CDR2 FYNNEI, per germline. Trimming shortened V by 0 bases and J by 2 bases, and 7 bases separated the two germline ends. This CDR3 spans 14 amino acids.

The rearrangement joins TRBV29-1 to TRBJ2-3; 13 bases agree with TRBD2. The germline gives CDR1 SQVTM, CDR2 ANQGSEA. The CDR3 covers 15 residues. V shed 6 bases, J shed 3 bases, and the junction held 6 bases outside the gene matches. CDR3 in amino acids: CSVEATSGGTDTQYF. In nucleotides, the CDR3 is TGCAGCGTCGAGGCGACTAGCGGGGGGACAGATACGCAGTATTTT.

This chain uses TRBV9 with TRBJ2-3; D unclear. The CDR3 has 14 amino acids. V gave up 3 bases and J gave up 2 bases, with 10 bases separating them. CDR1 SGDLS and CDR2 YYNGEE come from the germline V gene. CDR3: CASSARAFTDTQYF. Written as DNA, the CDR3 is TGTGCCAGCAGCGCCCGGGCCTTCACAGATACGCAGTATTTT.

This clone is labeled medium-sized (0.01 to 0.1%). The chain is built from TRBV6-5 and TRBJ1-2; 7 bases match TRBD1. This CDR3 has 14 amino acids. The V gene's germline CDR1 is MNHEY and CDR2 SVGAGI. The ends lost 4 bases at V and 4 bases at J; junction bases unmatched: 6. CDR3 loop: CASSSGQAIYGYTF. The CDR3 DNA is TGTGCCAGCAGTTCTGGACAGGCAATCTATGGCTACACCTTC.

This chain links TRBV6-6 with TRBJ1-2, with 7 positions matching TRBD1. Unmatched junction bases numbered 2, after V lost 2 bases and J lost 8 bases. In germline, CDR1 is MNHNY, CDR2 SVGAGI (reference sequence). The CDR3 sequence is 12 residues long. CDR3 in DNA: TGTGCCAGCAGTTACAGGACAGGCGGCTACACCTTC. This gives the protein CASSYRTGGYTF.

This clone was seen a handful of times. Other DNA sequences in this sample translate to the same CDR3. The rearrangement joins TRBV29-1 to TRBJ1-2; maybe TRBD1 (6 bases). The V and J ends lost 3 bases and 5 bases respectively, with 7 bases between them. The length of the CDR3 is 11 residues. Germline CDR1 reads SQVTM; CDR2 reads ANQGSEA. CDR3 DNA: TGCAGCGTTGAGAGGGGGTATGGCTACACCTTC. Protein product: CSVERGYGYTF.

The chain combines TRBV12-5 with TRBJ2-5; the D gene is possibly TRBD2 (7 bases). The CDR3 extends over 14 amino acids. V was shortened by 7 bases and J by 4 bases, with 16 bases between the two germline ends. In germline, CDR1 is LGHNT, CDR2 FRNRAP. The chain's CDR3 is CASAWGGLSETQYF. Written as DNA, the CDR3 is TGTGCTAGTGCCTGGGGGGGGCTCTCAGAGACCCAGTACTTC.

This clone has a handful of counts. V and J are TRBV5-4 and TRBJ2-1; no firm D call. V was trimmed by 0 bases and J by 7 bases, leaving 8 bases between them. In germline, CDR1 is SGHNT, CDR2 YYREEE (reference sequence). This CDR3 is 13 amino acids long. The CDR3 loop reads CASSLAIGNEQFF. CDR3 nucleotides: TGTGCCAGCAGCTTGGCCATCGGAAATGAGCAGTTCTTC.

The chain uses TRBV30 and TRBJ1-2; 8 nucleotides match TRBD1. CDR1 is GTSNPN, CDR2 SVGIG, per germline (reference sequence). There are 13 residues in the CDR3. The ends lost 2 bases at V and 7 bases at J; junction bases unmatched: 6. CDR3 in amino acids: CAWSLTGDTGYTF. The DNA for the CDR3 is TGTGCCTGGAGTCTGACAGGGGATACTGGCTACACCTTC. Combining the CDR3 with reference TRBV30 and TRBJ1-2 gives the whole variable domain SQTIHQWPATLVQPVGSPLSLECTVEGTSNPNLYWYRQAAGRGLQLLFYSVGIGQISSEVPQNLSASRPQDRQFILSSKKLLLSDSGFYLCAWSLTGDTGYTFGSGTRLTVV.